This T cell receptor beta chain is drawn from a study of T cells expressing NK-cell markers. Study background: Sorted T-cell subsets CD3+CD56+NKG2C+, CD3+CD56+NKG2C- and CD3+CD56-NKG2C+ were TCR beta-sequenced. Sequenced donors, eight in total, included seven who were HCMV-seropositive and one who was seronegative.

The V gene's germline CDR1 is LNHDA and CDR2 SQIVND (reference sequence). The CDR3 is 16 amino acids. Findings and limits, study-wide: Expanded NKG2C+ T cell clones had unclear HCMV specificity.

Notes on this clonotype: Its antigen is undetermined.

5'RACE template switching built TCR beta cDNA with unique molecular identifiers. From the 5' RACE reads, TCRdb lists one entry per CDR3 protein and no DNA. The sample includes 550,000 or so distinct CDR3 sequences. Sequences were obtained from blood T cells: a sorted CD56 or NKG2C T cell subset, CD4+ or CD8+ T cells, or bulk PBMC T cells (not recorded which). The genes are TRBV19 and TRBJ2-7; TCRdb's D call, TRBD2, is unchecked because there is no DNA. The clonotype comes from a man between 18 and 29 years old in good health. CDR3 loop: CASSIGWTSNSYEQYF. Together with reference TRBV19 and TRBJ2-7, the CDR3 gives the full variable domain: DGGITQSPKYLFRKEGQNVTLSCEQNLNHDAMYWYRQDPGQGLRLIYYSQIVNDFQKGDIAEGYSVSREKKESFPLTVTSAQKNPTAFYLCASSIGWTSNSYEQYFGPGTRLTVT.